What follows is one TCR beta chain and its context. The data originate from a study of blood T cell repertoires in COVID-19. The overall study: Sample material is recorded as cDNA or gDNA derived from T cells, B-cell-depleted T cells, or PBMCs.

V shed 0 bases and J shed 1 base, with 7 bases lying between them. The CDR3 spans 15 residues. CDR1 and CDR2 (germline): SEHNR, FQNEAQ (reference sequence). In the source study's methods: For nucleated cells, counts were estimated from reference gene primer amplification. Sequencing was performed with immunoSEQ multiplex PCR; in TCRdb, only in-frame clones are kept and a portion is missing. V and J calls and clone size are copied from that table; D and trimming were computed from the DNA. The sample has 85,000 to 130,000 clones, roughly 80% seen once; the top ten hold 2.5% to 4%. Source material: peripheral blood. The V gene is TRBV7-9, the J gene TRBJ1-5; D gene ambiguous. The TCR sequence derives from an elderly woman with active or convalescent COVID-19. The CDR3 DNA sequence: TGTGCCAGCAGCTTAGCGGCCGGGAGCAATCAGCCCCAGCATTTT. Protein product: CASSLAAGSNQPQHF.